Detailed here is one T cell receptor beta chain. There is no known antigen for this receptor. The sample holds no much larger clone one base away, and base qualities are not on file. Libraries were constructed by the immunoSEQ multiplex PCR assay. For the multiplex PCR, a mixture combining 60 forward primers for TCR Vbeta segments and 13 reverse primers for TCR Jbeta segments was used. Amplification of the CDR3 region of rearranged TCR beta genes was performed with a multiplex PCR assay on genomic DNA. The Illumina HiSeq System was used to sequence the amplified TCR beta libraries as 87-base-pair reads. Per the authors' processing: A later analysis counted 65 million to 90 million unique TCR beta chains across the approximately 700 repertoires, and roughly 11 million of these chains were shared by at least two donors. To remove PCR and sequencing errors, raw reads were error-corrected and collapsed into unique sequences using a nearest-neighbor algorithm that merged closely related sequences. V, D and J gene segments were assigned by aligning CDR3 sequences to IMGT reference sequences. For a sequence to be retained, a match of at least six nucleotides was required to both a V gene segment and a J gene segment. Rearrangements were classified as productive when the CDR3 lacked stop codons and remained in frame with V and J, and all other rearrangements were classified as non-productive. CDR3 was defined by IMGT convention, running from the second conserved V-encoded cysteine to the conserved J-encoded phenylalanine. Sequences without an unambiguous match to a single V gene segment were excluded from the earlier analysis of 500 to 700 of the donors. An earlier analysis of 587 of the donors called V segments functional above 56.7% productive rearrangements and segregating when the between-donor standard deviation exceeded 5%. A statistical classification framework was developed to diagnose cytomegalovirus status using the catalog of TCR beta chain sequences. In a later analysis, V and J genes were assigned by comparing TCR nucleotide sequences against IMGT/GENE-DB human TR gene sequences. A later analysis assigned CDR3 sequences and most-parsimonious VDJ recombination scenarios with the TCRdist pipeline. In a later analysis, each TCR beta chain was defined by its CDR3 amino acid sequence together with its V-gene family, and reads without a unique V-gene family were excluded. In a later analysis, some 600 highly shared, low-generation-probability nucleotide sequences were removed to address suspected cross-contamination and a sequencing artifact. For each public chain, a later analysis derived a clonal expansion index from normalized ranks of inferred template counts within each repertoire. A later analysis computed generation probabilities with a VDJ recombination model fitted to out-of-frame rearrangements, and checked the results against IGoR. In a later analysis, hypergeometric tests were used to score TCR-TCR, TCR-HLA and TCR-CMV co-occurrence, with a repertoire-size bias correction applied to TCR pairs. False discovery rates were estimated in a later analysis by permuting HLA or CMV assignments 20 times. A later analysis grouped co-occurring TCRs with DBSCAN, adding TCRdist sequence similarity when clustering within HLA-allele-positive subsets. Repertoires with fewer than 30,000 or more than 120,000 public chains were left out of co-occurrence clustering, as were about 5 repertoires with anomalous nucleotide sharing. TCRdb stores this immuneACCESS table with in-frame sequences only. Part of the clones is absent; in the studies checked, under half of the shortfall reflects unresolved V genes, and no reason is known for the rest. Clone size and the V and J calls come from that table; the DNA yielded D and trimming. The table for this sample lists 130,000 to 150,000 clones; roughly two thirds of them were counted only once. The ten largest clonotypes hold roughly 14% of the sample.

These data belong to a study of cytomegalovirus exposure and HLA in healthy donors (dated by TCRdb to about 2017). About the investigation overall: In an earlier analysis of some 550 of the donors, roughly 300 Gb of sequence data and 120 million or so unique TCR beta sequences from about 179 million T cells were reported. Donor age, sex, ethnicity and CMV serostatus were compiled alongside the repertoire data. High-throughput TCR immunosequencing, statistical association of individual TCRs with disease status, and machine learning were combined to predict cytomegalovirus infection status. Rather than drawing on any new phenotypic data, the later analysis identified candidate immune exposures from TCR beta sequences and the way those sequences occurred across donors. The number of typed donors differed by locus: roughly 620-630 for A, B, C, DRB1 and DQB1; about 520 for DQA1; approximately 600 for DPA1; and around 470 for DPB1. A later genetic analysis used genome-wide SNP genotypes for about 60% of the roughly 700 donors, treating that subset as a discovery cohort. HLA typing covered class I and class II loci at four-digit resolution. To decide whether each TCR beta V gene segment behaved as functional or pseudogenic, an earlier analysis of 587 of the donors relied on high-throughput TCR beta sequencing. Every discovery cohort repertoire had been produced on one sequencing platform. The study used immunosequencing to profile the T cell repertoires of 666 subjects and linked those repertoires to cytomegalovirus serostatus. A later analysis re-analyzed previously published TCR beta repertoires from several hundred donors and added high-resolution HLA genotyping to study TCR occurrence patterns. About 310 gigabases of sequencing data and tens of millions of unique TCR sequences were included in an early release covering several hundred HLA-typed donors. On average, approximately 250,000 unique TCR beta nucleotide sequences were sequenced per donor among 300 to 500 genotyped donors of the cohort, with 15% to 20% of those sequences being non-productive. The study was designed to test whether signatures of past pathogen exposure could be identified by cataloging public T cell receptors. Five DR-DQ haplotypes were treated as single units for association and clustering because of strong linkage in the cohort. A separate validation cohort of 100 to 150 different subjects was used in addition to the 666-subject first cohort. Of the approximately 400 genotyped donors, 81% fell in the genetic ancestry cluster associated with self-reported Caucasian donors. What the authors observed across the whole study: In both the original and validation cohorts, the classifier was reported to diagnose cytomegalovirus status with high specificity and sensitivity. A few of the identified cytomegalovirus-associated TCR beta chains were confirmed in vitro to be specific for cytomegalovirus antigens. At a false discovery rate of 0.05, a later analysis linked around 15,000 TCR beta sequences to specific HLA alleles. The earlier analysis of 587 of the donors excluded about 16 rarely observed V segments, including chromosome 9 orphons, because counts were too low. When HLA alleles, especially DR and DQ, strongly co-occurred, attributing TCR associations to individual alleles was difficult. The presence/absence analyses assumed that sequencing depth was roughly uniform across donors, and that assumption may not be true. A later analysis found that most CMV-associated TCR beta chains appeared HLA-restricted, with HLA associations seemingly driven largely by CMV exposure. An earlier analysis of approximately 570 of the donors showed that most TCR beta V segments appeared in productive rearrangements either about 87% or about 30% of the time, which broadly matched IMGT annotations. A further reported finding was that TCR beta sequences accurately predicted the HLA-A and HLA-B alleles for most subjects in the first cohort. While some public TCRs were present in many individuals, most TCR sequences turned up only very rarely across donors. According to a later analysis, TCR association rates differed among HLA loci, with DRB1 alleles showing the most associated TCRs and HLA-C alleles showing the fewest. The study gave a list of 150 to 200 TCR beta chains associated with cytomegalovirus. A cluster of highly shared sequence variants was judged likely to be a technical artifact of the sequencing pipeline. In a later genetic analysis, a missense DCLRE1C variant was associated with V-gene and J-gene trimming of TCR beta chains, and the association was replicated in an independent cohort. A later genetic analysis reported fewer N-insertions in productive TCRs among donors in an Asian-associated ancestry cluster than the approximately 670-donor mean. In a later analysis, HLA-associated TCR beta chains were found to be more clonally expanded and to have lower generation probabilities than equally common non-associated chains. Because HLA typing was missing for some donors at each locus, association tests included only the typed subset. Because the 87-base-pair reads could not distinguish some IMGT-functional V segments, including TRBV6-2 and TRBV6-3, those segments were excluded. Correlated functional status among segregating V segments might reflect linkage disequilibrium, but an unknown experimental factor could not be ruled out. Several of the top co-occurrence clusters appeared to be linked to parvovirus B19, influenza, CMV and Epstein-Barr virus, according to a later analysis. For the cohort, immune exposure information was limited to CMV serostatus. It was suggested by the authors that the approach could potentially be generalized to other disease states and immunological phenotypes. This cohort had only TCR beta chains sequenced, and the lack of alpha or paired-chain data limited which features could be detected.

The cohort consisted of 600 to 700 healthy bone marrow donors. Cohort members were all nominally healthy when sampled, although unrecorded immune exposures were likely present. CMV serostatus was recorded as positive for about 300 and negative for about 55% of the roughly 700 cohort members, whereas no CMV serostatus was recorded for the donor in question. Every donor gave a peripheral blood sample, and the peripheral blood mononuclear cells from that sample were used for TCR beta sequencing. The Qiagen DNeasy Blood Extraction Kit was used to extract genomic DNA from the blood cell samples. From the cysteine up to the phenylalanine, the CDR3 has a length of 16 residues. Only the CDR3 portion is preserved as DNA: 48 bases, with reading frame beginning at the first base. V ends up 4 bases short and J 4 bases short, with an unmatched junction base count of 9. CDR1 and CDR2, per the germline V gene, are SGDLS and YYNGEE.

Sequenced: PBMCs. This receptor was taken from a human donor in good health. In this chain, TRBV9 is recombined with TRBJ2-2, with TRBD2 identical over 8 junction bases. The CDR3 loop reads CASSISSGGGTGELFF. In nucleotides, the sequence is TGTGCCAGCAGCATATCCAGCGGGGGTGGCACCGGGGAGCTGTTTTTT.